The 12 T cell receptor beta chains below all came from one sample that was sequenced in a study of a mutant IDH1 vaccine in newly diagnosed glioma. No antigen has been identified for these receptors. This sample's time point: week 23, last vaccination. Mutant IDH1 20-mer peptide, at 300 ug, made up each vaccine dose, with topical imiquimod. TCRdb's table, derived via immunoSEQ multiplex PCR, lists solely in-frame clones and lacks some. The data show more than 55,000 clones, about 81% seen once. Sample: PBMCs, taken from a glioma patient whose treatment included an IDH1 peptide vaccine. These receptors originate from a woman between 40 and 50 years old with glioma. Some clones in this sample may be carry-over from other donors' samples.

This chain uses TRBV9 with TRBJ1-1, with D unclear. Germline lookup yields CDR1 SGDLS and CDR2 YYNGEE. Trimming shortened V by 3 bases and J by 0 bases, and 18 bases separated the two germline ends. The CDR3 has 17 residues. CDR3 residues: CASSADHGIQMNTEAFF. For the CDR3, the DNA is TGTGCCAGCAGCGCCGATCACGGAATCCAAATGAACACTGAAGCTTTCTTT.

The sample holds a few counts of this clone. The CDR3 nucleotides are TGTGCCAGCAGCTTCCAGGGGCGAGATTCACCCCTCCACTTT. This sequence encodes CASSFQGRDSPLHF. The rearrangement links TRBV11-1 to TRBJ1-6, with D maybe TRBD1 (6 bases). Trimming shortened V by 3 bases and J by 8 bases, and 11 bases separated the two germline ends. This CDR3 comprises 14 residues. Per the germline V gene, CDR1 is SGHAT and CDR2 is FQDESV (reference sequence).

V gene TRBV5-4 combines with J gene TRBJ2-7; no clear D. The CDR3 has 13 amino acids. The V gene lost 2 bases and the J gene lost 2 bases, with 8 bases spanning the gap. CDR1 and CDR2 (germline): SGHNT, YYREEE (reference sequence). The CDR3 spells CASSLGITYEQYF. The CDR3 DNA sequence: TGTGCCAGCAGCTTAGGAATCACCTACGAGCAGTACTTC. Based on the CDR3 plus reference TRBV5-4 and TRBJ2-7, the full variable domain is ETGVTQSPTHLIKTRGQQVTLRCSSQSGHNTVSWYQQALGQGPQFIFQYYREEENGRGNFPPRFSGLQFPNYSSELNVNALELDDSALYLCASSLGITYEQYFGPGTRLTVT.

The genes are TRBV6-5 and TRBJ2-7; 7 nucleotides agree with TRBD1. The CDR3 spans 12 residues. Germline CDR1 MNHEY, CDR2 SVGAGI. The ends lost 5 bases at V and 5 bases at J; junction bases unmatched: 3. Here the CDR3 DNA reads TGTGCCAGCAGTCACAGGGGCAACGAGCAGTACTTC. Amino acids: CASSHRGNEQYF.

This chain uses TRBV27 with TRBJ1-5, with a tentative D call TRBD1 (5 bases). This CDR3 region has 16 residues. CDR1 and CDR2 (germline): MNHEY, SMNVEV (reference sequence). The V gene lost 2 bases and the J gene lost 4 bases, with 15 bases spanning the gap. This CDR3 reads CASSLMGGTLNQPQHF. The CDR3 coding sequence is TGTGCCAGCAGTTTAATGGGGGGTACTCTTAATCAGCCCCAGCATTTT.

The genes are TRBV10-3 and TRBJ2-7; weak D call: TRBD2 (6 bases). Per the germline V gene, CDR1 is ENHRY and CDR2 is SYGVKD. V was shortened by 8 bases and J by 3 bases, with 11 bases between the two germline ends. CDR3 length: 12 amino acids. Written as DNA, the CDR3 is TGTGCCATCGGGGGACTGCACTACGAGCAGTACTTC. Protein: CAIGGLHYEQYF.

The J gene is TRBJ1-5, the V gene TRBV11-2; no definite D call. The germline gives CDR1 SGHAT, CDR2 FQNNGV. The V and J ends lost 5 bases and 4 bases respectively, with 9 bases between them. The CDR3 has 13 residues. CDR3 bases: TGTGCCAGCAGCATGAGAAGGAATCAGCCCCAGCATTTT. Translating gives CASSMRRNQPQHF.

The CDR3 DNA follows: TGTGCCAGCAGCTTGGGACAGGGTGGTCAGCCCCAGCATTTT. This sequence encodes CASSLGQGGQPQHF. The chain is built from TRBV5-4 and TRBJ1-5; 7 bases fit TRBD1. The V and J ends lost 0 bases and 6 bases, in that order; junction bases with no gene match: 3. Germline V CDR1 and CDR2: SGHNT, YYREEE (reference sequence). The CDR3 extends over 14 amino acids.

This rearrangement joins TRBV10-3 to TRBJ1-6, with D possibly TRBD1 on 5 matching bases. The CDR3 has 15 residues. Germline CDR1 is ENHRY and CDR2 is SYGVKD. V lost 4 bases and J 0 bases, leaving 7 bases between the germline ends. The CDR3 loop is CAISGGDSYNSPLHF. The CDR3 DNA is TGTGCCATCAGTGGGGGGGACTCCTATAATTCACCCCTCCACTTT.

CDR3 region: CASGPGAHSAGELFF. In DNA, the CDR3 is TGTGCTAGTGGTCCGGGGGCCCACTCGGCCGGGGAGCTGTTTTTT. V gene TRBV12-5 combines with J gene TRBJ2-2; D possibly uses TRBD1 or TRBD2 (6 bases each). The germline gives CDR1 LGHNT, CDR2 FRNRAP. The V gene lost 5 bases and the J gene lost 6 bases, with 16 bases spanning the gap. The CDR3 totals 15 residues.

This CDR3 reads CASSLSGGYGYTF. Here the CDR3 DNA reads TGTGCCAGCAGCTTATCAGGGGGCTATGGCTACACCTTC. V and J are TRBV11-3 and TRBJ1-2; 7 nucleotides line up with TRBD1. There are 13 residues in the CDR3. The V gene's germline CDR1 is SGHNT and CDR2 YENEEA. The V segment lost 2 bases and the J segment 4 bases; nucleotides outside the gene matches: 1.

The genes are TRBV7-2 and TRBJ1-1; D may be TRBD1 (6 bases). The CDR3 has 14 amino acids. CDR1 is SGHTA and CDR2 is FQGNSA in the germline V gene. The V end lost 2 bases, the J end lost 4 bases, and 11 bases lay between the germline ends. DNA for the CDR3: TGTGCCAGCAGCTTAAGACAGGAGGTCACTGAAGCTTTCTTT. Translating it yields CASSLRQEVTEAFF.